These T cell receptor beta chains were read from a single sample in a study of blood T cells in healthy people across ages. TCRdb redid the calling of the 5' RACE reads with MiXCR, one entry per CDR3 protein. The sample shows some 890,000 distinct CDR3 sequences, almost 30% of them seen only once. This sample also belongs to another study, concerning T cells of mothers and their children.

Source material: blood. The origin of the receptors is a middle-aged woman in good health. Each CDR3 is given with its conserved first and last residue. D genes are given only for firm matches. Clone size is given for some rows only: seen once, a few or many times, or a class if the clone is expanded.

TRBJ2-7 many NA TRBV10-3 TGTGCCATCACCACCGGGTCCCCCTACGAGCAGTACTTC CAITTGSPYEQYF
TRBJ2-7 few NA TRBV5-8 TGTGCCAGCAGCCGCCACGGACAGAGCTCCTACGAGCAGTACTTC CASSRHGQSSYEQYF
TRBJ1-1 few TRBD1 TRBV13 TGTGCCAGCAGCATACGGACAGGAGGGACTGAAGCTTTCTTT CASSIRTGGTEAFF
TRBJ2-6 NA NA TRBV11-3 TGTGCCAGCAGCTTAACGTACCAGGCGTCCGGGGCCAACGTCCTGACTTTC CASSLTYQASGANVLTF
TRBJ2-7 NA TRBD2 TRBV7-7 TGTGCTAGCAGCTTAGCTAGCGGTCGGGGCGAGCAGTACTTC CASSLASGRGEQYF
TRBJ2-3 few NA TRBV5-1 TGCGCCAGCAGCTCAGGGCCAGCGGCGAGCACAGATACGCAGTATTTT CASSSGPAASTDTQYF
TRBJ2-5 NA TRBD1 TRBV11-2 TGTGCCAGCAGCCGAGGGACAGGGGGCGGAGAGACCCAGTACTTC CASSRGTGGGETQYF
TRBJ2-3 many NA TRBV20-1 TGCAGTGCTATAGGCACCAGCACAGATACGCAGTATTTT CSAIGTSTDTQYF
TRBJ2-7 many NA TRBV20-1 TGCAGTGCCAGAAGGCGACTAGAACCCTACGAGCAGTACTTC CSARRRLEPYEQYF
TRBJ1-5 NA NA TRBV4-1 TGCGCCAGCAGCCAGACGGGATCAAGCAATCAGCCCCAGCATTTT CASSQTGSSNQPQHF
TRBJ2-3 NA NA TRBV7-8 TGTGCCAGCAGCCCCGGAGTATCGAGCACAGATACGCAGTATTTT CASSPGVSSTDTQYF
TRBJ1-2 NA NA TRBV3-1 TGTGCCAGCAGCCAGAGGGGACGGTCTAACTATGGCTACACCTTC CASSQRGRSNYGYTF
TRBJ2-3 NA NA TRBV24-1 TGTGCCACCAGTGACCACCGACGGCTCAGCACAGATACGCAGTATTTT CATSDHRRLSTDTQYF
TRBJ1-1 few TRBD1 TRBV12-3/TRBV12-4 TGTGCCAGCAGTGCCCGGACAGGGGGCGTTGGCACTGAAGCTTTCTTT CASSARTGGVGTEAFF
TRBJ1-1 many NA TRBV29-1 TGCAGCGTTGGCAACAGAGGCACTGAAGCTTTCTTT CSVGNRGTEAFF
TRBJ2-1 NA NA TRBV3-1 TGTGCCAGCAGCCTTAGAGCCGGGGACTACAATGAGCAGTTCTTC CASSLRAGDYNEQFF
TRBJ2-1 many NA TRBV20-1 TGCAGTGCTAGATCCGGCAACTACAATGAGCAGTTCTTC CSARSGNYNEQFF
TRBJ2-1 NA TRBD1 TRBV12-3/TRBV12-4 TGTGCCAGCAGTTTTGGTACAGGACAGGGGGCCTACAATGAGCAGTTCTTC CASSFGTGQGAYNEQFF
TRBJ2-5 few TRBD1 TRBV19 TGTGCCAGTAGTAGAGGACAGGGGAGAGTGAGGGAGACCCAGTACTTC CASSRGQGRVRETQYF
TRBJ2-5 many TRBD1 TRBV7-6 TGTGCCAGCAGAAATGGACAGGGCGAGACCCAGTACTTC CASRNGQGETQYF
TRBJ2-5 few NA TRBV4-1 TGCGCCAGCAGCCAGACGGGGAGTGGAGAGACCCAGTACTTC CASSQTGSGETQYF
TRBJ1-5 few NA TRBV6-2/TRBV6-3 TGTGCCAGCAGTTACAGGGGTAGCAATCAGCCCCAGCATTTT CASSYRGSNQPQHF
TRBJ2-7 few NA TRBV20-1 TGCAGTGCTTCCCCCAAATTGGCAGGAGACGAGCAGTACTTC CSASPKLAGDEQYF
TRBJ2-7 NA TRBD1 TRBV27 TGTGCCAGCAGTTACGGGACAGGTTACTCCTACGAGCAGTACTTC CASSYGTGYSYEQYF
TRBJ1-2 NA TRBD1 TRBV7-2 TGTGCCAGCAGCCAGGTCGACGGGACAGGGAATGGCTACACCTTC CASSQVDGTGNGYTF
TRBJ1-1 few NA TRBV29-1 TGCAGCGTTGAGGCCAAGGGGGGCACTGAAGCTTTCTTT CSVEAKGGTEAFF
TRBJ2-5 many NA TRBV6-2/TRBV6-3 TGTGCCAGCAGTAAACATGCGGCTATACAAGAGACCCAGTACTTC CASSKHAAIQETQYF
TRBJ2-6 NA NA TRBV7-9 TGTGCCAGCAGCTTCAGAGGCAGGACTGGGGCCAACGTCCTGACTTTC CASSFRGRTGANVLTF
TRBJ1-2 NA NA TRBV29-1 TGCAGCGTTGCCAGGGAGGACTATGGCTACACCTTC CSVAREDYGYTF
TRBJ2-3 NA NA TRBV7-3 TGTGCCAGCAGCCCGGGCCAAAAGGCTGATACGCAGTATTTT CASSPGQKADTQYF
TRBJ2-5 NA NA TRBV20-1 TGCAGTGCTAGAGTGGGCGAAAAAGGCCAAGAGACCCAGTACTTC CSARVGEKGQETQYF
TRBJ1-5 many NA TRBV10-3 TGTGCCATCAGCGATTGGGCTAGGGGTTTGGATCAGCCCCAGCATTTT CAISDWARGLDQPQHF
TRBJ2-3 NA TRBD1 TRBV7-2 TGTGCCAGTGGACAGGGTAAGGGAGATACGCAGTATTTT CASGQGKGDTQYF
TRBJ2-7 once TRBD1 TRBV10-3 TGTGCCATCAGTGAGCTTGACAGGGCCCGCTACGAGCAGTACTTC CAISELDRARYEQYF
TRBJ2-1 NA NA TRBV20-1 TGCAGTGCTAGAATATGGAGGACCAACAATGAGCAGTTCTTC CSARIWRTNNEQFF
TRBJ2-5 NA NA TRBV7-9 TGTGCCAGCAGCTCCCCGGGGACAGAGACCCAGTACTTC CASSSPGTETQYF
TRBJ2-7 few NA TRBV29-1 TGCAGCGTTGCTTGGGGGAGTCGGGAGCAGTACTTC CSVAWGSREQYF
TRBJ1-2 many NA TRBV20-1 TGCAGTGCTACCGAGGGAGGGTATGGCTACACCTTC CSATEGGYGYTF
TRBJ1-2 few NA TRBV6-6 TGTGCCAGCAGTTACGGGCAGAGAGCCGGGCGCTATGGCTACACCTTC CASSYGQRAGRYGYTF
TRBJ2-3 NA TRBD1 TRBV7-9 TGTGCCAGCAGCTTAGGGGACAGGGGGCAGATTTGGGATACGCAGTATTTT CASSLGDRGQIWDTQYF
TRBJ1-4 NA NA TRBV15 TGTGCCACCAGCAGAGATCCAGGGGCAACTAATGAAAAACTGTTTTTT CATSRDPGATNEKLFF
TRBJ2-1 many TRBD1 TRBV7-6 TGTGCCAGCAGCTTAGTAGGACAGGCATCCTACAATGAGCAGTTCTTC CASSLVGQASYNEQFF
TRBJ1-2 NA NA TRBV12-3/TRBV12-4 TGTGCCAGCAGTTTCGGGGGCAGGTCAACAGATGGCTACACCTTC CASSFGGRSTDGYTF
TRBJ2-1 few TRBD2 TRBV7-2 TGTGCCCGCAGCTTTTGGCTAGCGGAAACCAATGAGCAGTTCTTC CARSFWLAETNEQFF
TRBJ1-1 NA NA TRBV7-8 TGTGCCAGCAGCCTGAGCAGTGGCAGTCGTGCTGAAGCTTTCTTT CASSLSSGSRAEAFF
TRBJ1-5 NA NA TRBV29-1 TGCAGCGTTGTTCAGGGTGGCAATCAGCCCCAGCATTTT CSVVQGGNQPQHF
TRBJ2-7 NA TRBD2 TRBV3-1 TGTGCCAGCAGCCAAGGACTAGCGGGTAACAATGAGCAGTACTTC CASSQGLAGNNEQYF
TRBJ1-1 few NA TRBV5-6 TGTGCCAGCAGCAGGGCCTTCAGGAACACTGTAGCTTTCTTT CASSRAFRNTVAFF
TRBJ2-1 many NA TRBV29-1 TGCAGCGTTCAGGGTGCCAATGAGCAGTTCTTC CSVQGANEQFF
TRBJ2-5 many NA TRBV7-2 TGTGCCAGCAGCCTTTCCCCGCAAGAGACCCAGTACTTC CASSLSPQETQYF
TRBJ2-2 many TRBD1 TRBV7-8 TGTGCCAGCAGCGATCGGAAGGGGGCCCCCAAGAACACCGGGGAGCTGTTTTTT CASSDRKGAPKNTGELFF
TRBJ1-2 NA NA TRBV11-2 TGTGCCAGCAGCCCGATAAGTGGCTACACCTTC CASSPISGYTF
TRBJ2-1 NA TRBD2 TRBV27 TGTGCCAGCAGCTCCGGCTGGACTAGCGGAATTAATGAGCAGTTCTTC CASSSGWTSGINEQFF
TRBJ2-1 many NA TRBV12-3/TRBV12-4 TGTGCCAGCAGCTTAACAGGGCTCAATGAGCAGTTCTTC CASSLTGLNEQFF
TRBJ2-7 many NA TRBV20-1 TGCAGTGCTAGAGGCAGGGGAGGGTACGAGCAGTACTTC CSARGRGGYEQYF
TRBJ2-5 NA NA TRBV10-3 TGTGCCATCAGTGAGACAGTAGAGAGGGCCCAAGAGACCCAGTACTTC CAISETVERAQETQYF
TRBJ1-2 many TRBD1 TRBV20-1 TGCAGTGCCAGAGGACAGGGGCAGAATGGCTACACCTTC CSARGQGQNGYTF
TRBJ1-5 few NA TRBV18 TGTGCCAGCTCACCGCCTATGGGGGGCAAAGGCAATCAGCCCCAGCATTTT CASSPPMGGKGNQPQHF
TRBJ1-1 NA TRBD1 TRBV7-9 TGTGCCAGCAGCTCAGGACAGGGGGCGATCACTGAAGCTTTCTTT CASSSGQGAITEAFF
TRBJ2-7 few NA TRBV7-2 TGTGCCAGCACCATTGGGTGGGCCGGGGAGCAGTACTTC CASTIGWAGEQYF